Sequencing of this T cell receptor (beta chain) was carried out in a study of blood T cell repertoires in COVID-19. Study as a whole: Italy, Spain and the United States were the sources of the convalescent and acute COVID-19 samples. Sample material is recorded as cDNA or gDNA derived from T cells, B-cell-depleted T cells, or PBMCs.

The V and J ends lost 6 bases and 0 bases respectively, with 14 bases between them. The V gene's germline CDR1 is MNHEY and CDR2 SVGAGI. This CDR3 region has 15 residues. The authors' processing: Estimates of nucleated cell counts were drawn from the amplification of reference gene primers. Clones were sequenced by immunoSEQ multiplex PCR, and TCRdb holds only the in-frame ones, with some missing. V and J calls and clone size are copied from that table; D and trimming were computed from the DNA. The sample holds tens of thousands of clones, approximately 87% seen once. Material: peripheral blood. The sequence was obtained from a woman aged 60-75 years with acute or convalescent COVID-19. This chain uses TRBV6-5 with TRBJ1-1; D unclear. The CDR3 DNA reads TGTGCCAGCAGGAAGGAGGAGGGAATGAACACTGAAGCTTTCTTT. It translates to CASRKEEGMNTEAFF.